This entry is about one TCR beta chain. Its antigen is not identified. Among the patients, none had received any treatment before thyroid surgery. In the study's own analysis: A classifier of distant metastasis in papillary thyroid cancer was built from CDR3 differences (across clinicopathological groups). TCRdb re-called clones via MiXCR from the PCR reads. None of the V and J calls come from the authors' own analysis; TCRdb made them. The repertoire consists of about 5,300 clones, with over 30% occurring once and the leading ten covering roughly a third. The data were obtained in a study of metastatic and nonmetastatic thyroid tumors. Study background: Across peripheral blood and tumor or nodule tissue samples taken from malignant and benign thyroid patients, the repertoires were compared with one another. The study's findings and limits: As reported, TCR beta diversity in blood and tumor was significantly higher in malignant thyroid tumors than in benign nodules.

Germline loops: CDR1 SNHLY, CDR2 FYNNEI. This CDR3 comprises 15 residues. V was clipped by 6 bases and J by 2 bases, with 15 bases between them. V usage is TRBV2 and J usage is TRBJ2-3, with D possibly being TRBD1 or TRBD2 (5 bases each). The specimen sequenced was adjacent normal tissue. The sequence was collected from a female donor with papillary thyroid cancer or a benign thyroid nodule (not recorded which). Some clones in this sample may be carry-over from other donors' samples. The CDR3 here is CASRGDGGPTDTQYF. The CDR3 nucleotides read TGTGCCAGCAGGGGGGACGGCGGTCCCACAGATACGCAGTATTTT.